The present entry profiles one TCR beta chain with its context. What it binds is not known. This sample was taken from a study of cytomegalovirus exposure and HLA in healthy donors. Repertoires were generated with immunoSEQ multiplex PCR, while TCRdb's copy carries only in-frame clones and drops some. The sample carries fewer than 120,000 clones, 89% recorded once. V lost 6 bases and J 3 bases, leaving 8 bases between the germline ends. Germline V gives CDR1 SQVTM, CDR2 ANQGSEA. The CDR3 totals 12 residues. Study observations and caveats: Most observed TCR sequences were rare, whereas some public TCRs were detected in many donors.

The material sequenced was PBMCs. This sequence joins TRBV29-1 and TRBJ2-2; D may be TRBD1 (6 bases). The source is a woman between 18 and 29 years old in good health and CMV-seronegative. CDR3 nucleotide sequence: TGCAGCGTCAGGGGCCACACCGGGGAGCTGTTTTTT. This codes for CSVRGHTGELFF.